The rows below give T cell receptor beta chains drawn from one sample of a study of OX40 agonist ivuxolimab in advanced cancers. The protocol was immunoSEQ multiplex PCR, while the TCRdb copy is restricted to in-frame clones and leaves out a portion. The sample has about 93,000 clones; about 92% are singletons. The starting material was CD4+ or CD8+ T cells sorted from blood, obtained in a trial of the OX40 agonist ivuxolimab. These TCRs come from an adult with an advanced solid tumor such as melanoma, head and neck, liver or kidney cancer. Each CDR3 is given with its conserved first and last residue. A D gene is named only where the DNA matches it firmly. Size tells how often a clone was seen (once, few, many) or the class of an expanded clone, and some rows leave it out.

cdr3_aa: CASSESPGGYTF; cdr3_nt: TGTGCCAGCAGTGAGAGCCCTGGCGGCTACACCTTC; j_call: TRBJ1-2; cdr3_length: 12; v_call: TRBV2; clone_size: -; d_call: -
cdr3_aa: CAWSTASGRREQYF; cdr3_nt: TGTGCCTGGAGTACGGCTAGCGGCAGAAGGGAGCAGTACTTC; j_call: TRBJ2-7; cdr3_length: 14; v_call: TRBV30; clone_size: -; d_call: TRBD2
cdr3_aa: CASSPPGQHTGELFF; cdr3_nt: TGTGCCAGCTCACCCCCGGGACAGCACACCGGGGAGCTGTTTTTT; j_call: TRBJ2-2; cdr3_length: 15; v_call: TRBV18; clone_size: -; d_call: TRBD1
cdr3_aa: CASTPSWASGRYGQETQYF; cdr3_nt: TGTGCCAGTACCCCTTCTTGGGCTAGCGGGAGGTATGGCCAAGAGACCCAGTACTTC; j_call: TRBJ2-5; cdr3_length: 19; v_call: TRBV19; clone_size: once; d_call: TRBD2
cdr3_aa: CASRTSGTTGELFF; cdr3_nt: TGTGCCAGTAGGACTAGCGGGACTACCGGGGAGCTGTTTTTT; j_call: TRBJ2-2; cdr3_length: 14; v_call: TRBV19; clone_size: -; d_call: TRBD2
cdr3_aa: CASSPTDLGTEAFF; cdr3_nt: TGTGCCAGCAGCCCGACAGATTTGGGGACTGAAGCTTTCTTT; j_call: TRBJ1-1; cdr3_length: 14; v_call: TRBV7-3; clone_size: -; d_call: -
cdr3_aa: CASRLDPNTGELFF; cdr3_nt: TGTGCCAGCAGGCTAGACCCAAACACCGGGGAGCTGTTTTTT; j_call: TRBJ2-2; cdr3_length: 14; v_call: TRBV6-1; clone_size: -; d_call: -
cdr3_aa: CASSGGGTGEISGNTIYF; cdr3_nt: TGTGCCAGCAGCGGGGGCGGAACAGGTGAAATCTCTGGAAACACCATATATTTT; j_call: TRBJ1-3; cdr3_length: 18; v_call: TRBV9; clone_size: once; d_call: -
cdr3_aa: CASSQTGGNTEAFF; cdr3_nt: TGTGCCAGCAGCCAGACGGGGGGGAACACTGAAGCTTTCTTT; j_call: TRBJ1-1; cdr3_length: 14; v_call: TRBV11-1; clone_size: -; d_call: -
cdr3_aa: CASSLRSGAYNEQFF; cdr3_nt: TGTGCCAGCAGCTTAAGGAGCGGGGCCTACAATGAGCAGTTCTTC; j_call: TRBJ2-1; cdr3_length: 15; v_call: TRBV13; clone_size: -; d_call: TRBD2
cdr3_aa: CAISDQRDGIDTQYF; cdr3_nt: TGTGCCATCAGTGACCAGCGGGACGGCATAGATACGCAGTATTTT; j_call: TRBJ2-3; cdr3_length: 15; v_call: TRBV10-3; clone_size: -; d_call: TRBD2
cdr3_aa: CAISGDRDTGELFF; cdr3_nt: TGTGCCATCAGTGGGGACAGGGACACCGGGGAGCTGTTTTTT; j_call: TRBJ2-2; cdr3_length: 14; v_call: TRBV10-3; clone_size: once; d_call: TRBD1
cdr3_aa: CASRPMGATGEEQYF; cdr3_nt: TGTGCCAGCAGGCCCATGGGCGCGACCGGGGAGGAGCAGTACTTC; j_call: TRBJ2-7; cdr3_length: 15; v_call: TRBV6-1; clone_size: -; d_call: -
cdr3_aa: CAWSYQGTTNEKLFF; cdr3_nt: TGTGCCTGGAGTTACCAGGGTACAACTAATGAAAAACTGTTTTTT; j_call: TRBJ1-4; cdr3_length: 15; v_call: TRBV30; clone_size: -; d_call: -
cdr3_aa: CASSPGGLLDNEQFF; cdr3_nt: TGTGCCAGCAGCCCGGGAGGCCTCCTAGACAATGAGCAGTTCTTC; j_call: TRBJ2-1; cdr3_length: 15; v_call: TRBV5-5; clone_size: -; d_call: TRBD2
cdr3_aa: CASSPIVGGGGNEQFF; cdr3_nt: TGTGCTAGCAGCCCTATAGTCGGGGGGGGCGGGAATGAGCAGTTCTTC; j_call: TRBJ2-1; cdr3_length: 16; v_call: TRBV7-7; clone_size: -; d_call: TRBD2
cdr3_aa: CAINVEFYEQYF; cdr3_nt: TGTGCCATCAACGTTGAGTTTTACGAGCAGTACTTC; j_call: TRBJ2-7; cdr3_length: 12; v_call: TRBV6-1; clone_size: -; d_call: -
cdr3_aa: CSGTPQPQHF; cdr3_nt: TGCAGCGGGACCCCTCAGCCCCAGCATTTT; j_call: TRBJ1-5; cdr3_length: 10; v_call: TRBV29-1; clone_size: -; d_call: -
cdr3_aa: CASSQTQGGNTEAFF; cdr3_nt: TGCGCCAGCAGCCAAACACAGGGGGGGAACACTGAAGCTTTCTTT; j_call: TRBJ1-1; cdr3_length: 15; v_call: TRBV4-1; clone_size: -; d_call: TRBD1
cdr3_aa: CASSLTPSYGYTF; cdr3_nt: TGTGCCAGCAGCCTGACACCGTCATATGGCTACACCTTC; j_call: TRBJ1-2; cdr3_length: 13; v_call: TRBV6-1; clone_size: once; d_call: -
cdr3_aa: CASIPAVSSGNTIYF; cdr3_nt: TGCGCCAGCATACCCGCCGTGAGCTCTGGAAACACCATATATTTT; j_call: TRBJ1-3; cdr3_length: 15; v_call: TRBV10-1; clone_size: few; d_call: -
cdr3_aa: CASRGQGSTDTQYF; cdr3_nt: TGTGCCAGTAGGGGACAGGGGAGCACAGATACGCAGTATTTT; j_call: TRBJ2-3; cdr3_length: 14; v_call: TRBV19; clone_size: -; d_call: TRBD1
cdr3_aa: CASSPGTVNTGELFF; cdr3_nt: TGTGCCAGCAGCCCGGGGACGGTGAACACCGGGGAGCTGTTTTTT; j_call: TRBJ2-2; cdr3_length: 15; v_call: TRBV9; clone_size: -; d_call: -
cdr3_aa: CASSLSPGQGARSYQAFF; cdr3_nt: TGTGCCAGCAGTTTATCACCGGGACAGGGGGCGCGAAGTTATCAGGCTTTCTTT; j_call: TRBJ1-1; cdr3_length: 18; v_call: TRBV27; clone_size: -; d_call: TRBD1
cdr3_aa: CASSQGWGTYEQYF; cdr3_nt: TGCGCCAGCAGCCAAGGCTGGGGGACCTACGAGCAGTACTTC; j_call: TRBJ2-7; cdr3_length: 14; v_call: TRBV4-1; clone_size: -; d_call: -
cdr3_aa: CASRDSGALYEQYF; cdr3_nt: TGTGCCAGCAGGGATAGCGGAGCCCTTTACGAGCAGTACTTC; j_call: TRBJ2-7; cdr3_length: 14; v_call: TRBV6-1; clone_size: -; d_call: -
cdr3_aa: CASSSNVEQFF; cdr3_nt: TGTGCCAGCAGCTCGAATGTCGAGCAGTTCTTC; j_call: TRBJ2-1; cdr3_length: 11; v_call: TRBV7-8; clone_size: -; d_call: -
cdr3_aa: CASSLGAANYGYTF; cdr3_nt: TGTGCCAGCAGCTTAGGGGCAGCTAACTATGGCTACACCTTC; j_call: TRBJ1-2; cdr3_length: 14; v_call: TRBV7-8; clone_size: -; d_call: -
cdr3_aa: CASSLVRTGVETQYF; cdr3_nt: TGTGCCAGCAGCTTAGTTCGGACAGGGGTGGAGACCCAGTACTTC; j_call: TRBJ2-5; cdr3_length: 15; v_call: TRBV7-6; clone_size: -; d_call: TRBD1
cdr3_aa: CASSGTSWEQFF; cdr3_nt: TGTGCCAGCAGTGGGACTAGCTGGGAGCAGTTCTTC; j_call: TRBJ2-1; cdr3_length: 12; v_call: TRBV6-5; clone_size: -; d_call: TRBD2
cdr3_aa: CASSADRAYNEQFF; cdr3_nt: TGTGCCAGCAGCGCAGACAGAGCCTACAATGAGCAGTTCTTC; j_call: TRBJ2-1; cdr3_length: 14; v_call: TRBV9; clone_size: -; d_call: -
cdr3_aa: CASSLREGNTGELFF; cdr3_nt: TGCGCCAGCAGCCTCAGGGAAGGGAACACCGGGGAGCTGTTTTTT; j_call: TRBJ2-2; cdr3_length: 15; v_call: TRBV5-1; clone_size: -; d_call: -
cdr3_aa: CASILQGENTEAFF; cdr3_nt: TGTGCCAGCATCCTACAGGGGGAAAACACTGAAGCTTTCTTT; j_call: TRBJ1-1; cdr3_length: 14; v_call: TRBV7-9; clone_size: -; d_call: TRBD1
cdr3_aa: CASSIGQGMPGELFF; cdr3_nt: TGTGCCAGTAGTATAGGACAGGGGATGCCCGGGGAGCTGTTTTTT; j_call: TRBJ2-2; cdr3_length: 15; v_call: TRBV19; clone_size: -; d_call: TRBD1
cdr3_aa: CSVSGGGTEAFF; cdr3_nt: TGCAGCGTTTCAGGGGGGGGGACTGAAGCTTTCTTT; j_call: TRBJ1-1; cdr3_length: 12; v_call: TRBV29-1; clone_size: -; d_call: TRBD1
cdr3_aa: CSVPQGLATDTQYF; cdr3_nt: TGCAGCGTGCCACAGGGGCTTGCGACAGATACGCAGTATTTT; j_call: TRBJ2-3; cdr3_length: 14; v_call: TRBV29-1; clone_size: -; d_call: TRBD1
cdr3_aa: CASSPPGDGSPLHF; cdr3_nt: TGTGCCAGCTCACCGCCGGGGGATGGGTCACCCCTCCACTTT; j_call: TRBJ1-6; cdr3_length: 14; v_call: TRBV18; clone_size: -; d_call: -
cdr3_aa: CASSQVGTSSYEQYF; cdr3_nt: TGTGCCAGCAGCCAAGTTGGGACTAGCTCCTACGAGCAGTACTTC; j_call: TRBJ2-7; cdr3_length: 15; v_call: TRBV7-2; clone_size: -; d_call: TRBD2
cdr3_aa: CASSEVGGAGGYTF; cdr3_nt: TGTGCCAGCAGTGAAGTAGGGGGCGCAGGAGGCTACACCTTC; j_call: TRBJ1-2; cdr3_length: 14; v_call: TRBV2; clone_size: -; d_call: TRBD1
cdr3_aa: CASSKLTPPYEQYF; cdr3_nt: TGTGCCAGCAGCAAATTGACCCCCCCTTACGAGCAGTACTTC; j_call: TRBJ2-7; cdr3_length: 14; v_call: TRBV21-1; clone_size: once; d_call: -
cdr3_aa: CASSEKLREKLFF; cdr3_nt: TGTGCCAGCAGTGAAAAGTTGCGTGAAAAACTGTTTTTT; j_call: TRBJ1-4; cdr3_length: 13; v_call: TRBV6-1; clone_size: -; d_call: -
cdr3_aa: CASITGGWGNTEAFF; cdr3_nt: TGTGCCAGTATTACAGGGGGCTGGGGGAACACTGAAGCTTTCTTT; j_call: TRBJ1-1; cdr3_length: 15; v_call: TRBV19; clone_size: -; d_call: TRBD1
cdr3_aa: CASSLGGGLGYGYTF; cdr3_nt: TGTGCCAGCAGCTTGGGCGGGGGACTCGGCTATGGCTACACCTTC; j_call: TRBJ1-2; cdr3_length: 15; v_call: TRBV5-4; clone_size: -; d_call: -
cdr3_aa: CASRDRYGYTF; cdr3_nt: TGTGCCAGCAGGGACAGGTATGGCTACACCTTC; j_call: TRBJ1-2; cdr3_length: 11; v_call: TRBV6-1; clone_size: -; d_call: TRBD1
cdr3_aa: CSAPDGRYTF; cdr3_nt: TGCAGTGCCCCGGACGGTCGCTACACCTTC; j_call: TRBJ1-2; cdr3_length: 10; v_call: TRBV20-1; clone_size: -; d_call: -
cdr3_aa: CASNRQGYQETQYF; cdr3_nt: TGCGCCAGCAACCGACAGGGGTACCAAGAGACCCAGTACTTC; j_call: TRBJ2-5; cdr3_length: 14; v_call: TRBV10-2; clone_size: -; d_call: TRBD1
cdr3_aa: CASSRDGQYGYTF; cdr3_nt: TGTGCCAGCAGCCGAGACGGTCAGTATGGCTACACCTTC; j_call: TRBJ1-2; cdr3_length: 13; v_call: TRBV11-2; clone_size: -; d_call: -
cdr3_aa: CASSSDIREQFF; cdr3_nt: TGTGCCAGCAGCTCCGACATCCGTGAGCAGTTCTTC; j_call: TRBJ2-1; cdr3_length: 12; v_call: TRBV6-6; clone_size: -; d_call: -
cdr3_aa: CASSLPPSGQNTEAFF; cdr3_nt: TGCGCCAGCAGCTTGCCCCCCTCGGGACAGAACACTGAAGCTTTCTTT; j_call: TRBJ1-1; cdr3_length: 16; v_call: TRBV5-1; clone_size: -; d_call: -
cdr3_aa: CASRMGQDGEKLFF; cdr3_nt: TGTGCCAGCAGGATGGGACAGGATGGTGAAAAACTGTTTTTT; j_call: TRBJ1-4; cdr3_length: 14; v_call: TRBV6-5; clone_size: -; d_call: TRBD1
cdr3_aa: CASSELPPYSNQPQHF; cdr3_nt: TGTGCCAGCAGTGAACTGCCCCCATATAGCAATCAGCCCCAGCATTTT; j_call: TRBJ1-5; cdr3_length: 16; v_call: TRBV6-1; clone_size: once; d_call: -
cdr3_aa: CASSTSQGANQPQHF; cdr3_nt: TGTGCCAGCAGCACCAGCCAGGGGGCCAATCAGCCCCAGCATTTT; j_call: TRBJ1-5; cdr3_length: 15; v_call: TRBV11-2; clone_size: few; d_call: TRBD1
cdr3_aa: CASSPLAGGVNEQFF; cdr3_nt: TGTGCCAGCAGTCCCCTAGCGGGGGGAGTCAATGAGCAGTTCTTC; j_call: TRBJ2-1; cdr3_length: 15; v_call: TRBV6-1; clone_size: -; d_call: TRBD2
cdr3_aa: CASSKDGNTEAFF; cdr3_nt: TGTGCCAGCAGCAAGGACGGTAACACTGAAGCTTTCTTT; j_call: TRBJ1-1; cdr3_length: 13; v_call: TRBV6-1; clone_size: -; d_call: -
cdr3_aa: CASRVDRAAYNEQFF; cdr3_nt: TGTGCCAGCAGGGTAGACAGGGCAGCCTACAATGAGCAGTTCTTC; j_call: TRBJ2-1; cdr3_length: 15; v_call: TRBV27; clone_size: -; d_call: TRBD1
cdr3_aa: CASSPRAGDLYNEQFF; cdr3_nt: TGTGCCAGCAGCCCTAGGGCAGGGGACCTATACAATGAGCAGTTCTTC; j_call: TRBJ2-1; cdr3_length: 16; v_call: TRBV7-6; clone_size: once; d_call: -
cdr3_aa: CASSLSGEETQYF; cdr3_nt: TGTGCCAGTAGTCTTAGCGGGGAAGAGACCCAGTACTTC; j_call: TRBJ2-5; cdr3_length: 13; v_call: TRBV19; clone_size: once; d_call: TRBD2
cdr3_aa: CASSSRLAGGGGEQFF; cdr3_nt: TGCGCCAGCAGCTCCCGACTAGCGGGAGGGGGCGGTGAGCAGTTCTTC; j_call: TRBJ2-1; cdr3_length: 16; v_call: TRBV5-1; clone_size: -; d_call: TRBD2
cdr3_aa: CASSLSRGGTSGELFF; cdr3_nt: TGTGCCAGCAGCTTAAGCAGGGGGGGCACCTCCGGGGAGCTGTTTTTT; j_call: TRBJ2-2; cdr3_length: 16; v_call: TRBV7-3; clone_size: -; d_call: -